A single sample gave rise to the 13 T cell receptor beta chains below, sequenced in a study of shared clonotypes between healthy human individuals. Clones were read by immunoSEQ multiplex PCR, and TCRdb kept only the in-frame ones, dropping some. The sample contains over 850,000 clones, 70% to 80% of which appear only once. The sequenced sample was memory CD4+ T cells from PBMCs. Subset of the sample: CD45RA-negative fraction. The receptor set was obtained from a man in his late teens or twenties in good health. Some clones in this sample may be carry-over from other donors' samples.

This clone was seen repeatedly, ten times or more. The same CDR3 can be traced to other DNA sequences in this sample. CDR3 loop: CASSSSSGTSTDTQYF. The CDR3, as DNA: TGTGCCAGCAGTTCGAGCAGCGGTACTAGCACAGATACGCAGTATTTT. The chain recombines TRBV28 with TRBJ2-3; the D gene is possibly TRBD2 (5 bases). Germline V lookup: CDR1 MDHEN, CDR2 SYDVKM. V lost 4 bases, J lost 0 bases, and 14 bases lay in between. The CDR3 runs to 16 residues.

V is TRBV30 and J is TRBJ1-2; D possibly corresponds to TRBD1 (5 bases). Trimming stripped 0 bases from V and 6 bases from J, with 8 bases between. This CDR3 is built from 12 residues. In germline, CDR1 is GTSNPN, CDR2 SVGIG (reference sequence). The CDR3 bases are TGTGCCTGGAGTGTAGCAGGGAATGGCTACACCTTC. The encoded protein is CAWSVAGNGYTF.

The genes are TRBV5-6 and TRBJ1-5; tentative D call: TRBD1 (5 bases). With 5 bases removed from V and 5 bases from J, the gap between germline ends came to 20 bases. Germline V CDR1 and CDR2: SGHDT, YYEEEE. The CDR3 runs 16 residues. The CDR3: CASSLSGEEGHQPQHF. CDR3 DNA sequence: TGTGCCAGCAGTTTATCGGGGGAGGAGGGTCATCAGCCCCAGCATTTT. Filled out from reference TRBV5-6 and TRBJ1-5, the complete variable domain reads DAGVTQSPTHLIKTRGQQVTLRCSPKSGHDTVSWYQQALGQGPQFIFQYYEEEERQRGNFPDRFSGHQFPNYSSELNVNALLLGDSALYLCASSLSGEEGHQPQHFGDGTRLSIL.

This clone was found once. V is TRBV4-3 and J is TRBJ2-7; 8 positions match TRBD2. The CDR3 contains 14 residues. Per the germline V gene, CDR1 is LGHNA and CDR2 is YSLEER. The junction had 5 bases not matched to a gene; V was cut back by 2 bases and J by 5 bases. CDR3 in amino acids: CASSQQAGEHEQYF. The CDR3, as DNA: TGCGCCAGCAGCCAACAAGCGGGAGAGCACGAGCAGTACTTC.

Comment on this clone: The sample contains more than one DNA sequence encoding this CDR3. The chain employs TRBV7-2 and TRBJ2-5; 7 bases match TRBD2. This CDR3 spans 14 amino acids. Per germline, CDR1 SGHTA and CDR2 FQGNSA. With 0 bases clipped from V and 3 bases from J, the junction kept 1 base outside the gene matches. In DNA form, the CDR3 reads TGTGCCAGCAGCTTAGCGGGGGGGGAAGAGACCCAGTACTTC. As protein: CASSLAGGEETQYF.

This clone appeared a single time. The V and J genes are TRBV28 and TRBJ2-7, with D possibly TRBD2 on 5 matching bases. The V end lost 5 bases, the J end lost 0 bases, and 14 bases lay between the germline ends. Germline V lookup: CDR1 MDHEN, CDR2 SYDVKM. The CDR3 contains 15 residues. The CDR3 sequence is CASSTNSASSYEQYF. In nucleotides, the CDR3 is TGTGCCAGCAGTACCAATAGCGCGAGCTCCTACGAGCAGTACTTC.

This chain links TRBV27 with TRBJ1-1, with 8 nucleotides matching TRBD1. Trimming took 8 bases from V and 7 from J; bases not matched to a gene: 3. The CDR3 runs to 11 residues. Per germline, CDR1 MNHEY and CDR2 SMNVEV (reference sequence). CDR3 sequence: CASGDRSEAFF. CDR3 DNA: TGTGCCAGCGGGGACAGGAGTGAAGCTTTCTTT.

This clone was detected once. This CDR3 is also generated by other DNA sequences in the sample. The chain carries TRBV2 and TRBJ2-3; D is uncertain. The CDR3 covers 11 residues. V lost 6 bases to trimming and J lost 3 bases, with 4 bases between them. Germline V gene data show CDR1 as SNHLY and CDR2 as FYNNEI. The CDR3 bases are TGTGCCAGCAGCGCAACAGATACGCAGTATTTT. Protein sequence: CASSATDTQYF.

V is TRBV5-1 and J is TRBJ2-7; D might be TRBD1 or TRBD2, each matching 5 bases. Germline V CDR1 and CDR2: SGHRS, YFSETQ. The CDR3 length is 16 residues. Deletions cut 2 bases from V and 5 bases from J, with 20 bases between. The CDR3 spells CASSFPPRGRSDEQYF. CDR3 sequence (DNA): TGCGCCAGCAGCTTCCCCCCGAGGGGCCGGTCGGACGAGCAGTACTTC. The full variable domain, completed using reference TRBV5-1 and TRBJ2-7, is KAGVTQTPRYLIKTRGQQVTLSCSPISGHRSVSWYQQTPGQGLQFLFEYFSETQRNKGNFPGRFSGRQFSNSRSEMNVSTLELGDSALYLCASSFPPRGRSDEQYFGPGTRLTVT.

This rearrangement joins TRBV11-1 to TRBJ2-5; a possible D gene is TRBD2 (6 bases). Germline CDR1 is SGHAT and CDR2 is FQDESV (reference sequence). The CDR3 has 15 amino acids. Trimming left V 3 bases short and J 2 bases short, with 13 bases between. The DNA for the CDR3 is TGTGCCAGCAGCTTCGGACGGGAGCCTCAAGAGACCCAGTACTTC. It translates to CASSFGREPQETQYF. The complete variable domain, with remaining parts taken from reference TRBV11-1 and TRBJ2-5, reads EAEVAQSPRYKITEKSQAVAFWCDPISGHATLYWYRQILGQGPELLVQFQDESVVDDSQLPKDRFSAERLKGVDSTLKIQPAELGDSAMYLCASSFGREPQETQYFGPGTRLLVL.

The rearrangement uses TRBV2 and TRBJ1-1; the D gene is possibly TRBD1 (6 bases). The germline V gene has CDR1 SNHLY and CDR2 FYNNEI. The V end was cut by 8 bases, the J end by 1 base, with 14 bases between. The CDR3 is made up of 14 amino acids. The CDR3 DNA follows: TGTGCCAGCCTTTTTGAGGGGGGGAACACTGAAGCTTTCTTT. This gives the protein CASLFEGGNTEAFF.

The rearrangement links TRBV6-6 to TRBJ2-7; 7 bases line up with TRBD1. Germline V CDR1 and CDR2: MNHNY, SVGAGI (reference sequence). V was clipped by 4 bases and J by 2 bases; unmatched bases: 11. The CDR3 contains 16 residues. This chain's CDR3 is CASSSWDSPSPYEQYF. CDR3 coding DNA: TGTGCCAGCAGTTCTTGGGACAGTCCCTCTCCCTACGAGCAGTACTTC.

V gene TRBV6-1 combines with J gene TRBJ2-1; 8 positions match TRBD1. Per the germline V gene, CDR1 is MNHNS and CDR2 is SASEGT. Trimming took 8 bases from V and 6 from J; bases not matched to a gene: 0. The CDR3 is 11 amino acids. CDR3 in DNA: TGTGCCAGCGGACAGGGCAATGAGCAGTTCTTC. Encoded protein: CASGQGNEQFF.